Sequencing of this T cell receptor beta chain was carried out in a study of T cells in Graves' hyperthyroidism and ophthalmopathy (dated by TCRdb to the late 2010s). For the study in its entirety: TCR V-J signatures able to tell the groups apart were searched for in a discovery cohort of 90 to 100 patients, of whom about 40 had Graves' ophthalmopathy and 55 to 60 had stable Graves' hyperthyroidism. Whether ophthalmopathy could be predicted prospectively was tested in an independent validation cohort made up of approximately 19 hyperthyroidism patients plus 17 patients who later progressed to ophthalmopathy. The roughly 94 discovery patients were randomly divided into training and test sets at a 7:3 ratio. Thyroid tissue and blood T-cell repertoires from roughly 6 Graves' hyperthyroidism patients were also compared in the study. After sampling, hyperthyroidism patients received methimazole starting at 30 mg daily, and ophthalmopathy patients received high-dose intravenous methylprednisolone. The paper reports TCR Vbeta CDR3 sequencing of approximately 140 peripheral blood samples: 43 ophthalmopathy, about 75 hyperthyroidism and about 17 progressor patients.

V sheds 3 bases and J sheds 1 base, leaving 12 bases between their ends. The germline V gene sets CDR1 to ENHRY and CDR2 to SYGVKD. The cysteine opens and the phenylalanine closes a CDR3 of 15 amino acids. Only the CDR3 part of the read is kept: 45 bases, read in frame from the first base. TCR beta CDR3 regions were amplified from RNA transcripts. The TCR CDR3 was subjected to a first round of RT-PCR using the HTBI primer set and the Qiagen OneStep RT-PCR kit. Libraries were constructed in a second round of multiplex PCR, after which size selection and purification were carried out. Libraries were sequenced paired-end with 100 bp reads on an Illumina HiSeq2000. The study's own analysis went as follows. SOAPnuke was used to process the raw data, throwing out any read that contained adapters or uncalled bases, had a mean Phred below 15, or lacked an exact constant-primer or identifier match. COPE v1.2.5 was used to merge high-quality paired reads, and clonotypes were defined as unique nucleotide sequences. MiTCR v1.1 was used to align the clonotypes against IMGT TRBV, TRBD and TRBJ reference segments. The analysis was restricted to V-J combinations with a frequency above 0.0001, which together covered approximately 99% of the repertoires. The TCS score was defined as the ratio of F50 (clonal expansion) to E x V (chaos), calculated using BLOSUM62-based TCRdist between CDR3 peptides within each V-J. Welch's t-statistics and random forest reduced 514 V-J features to 13, which were used in a naive Bayes classifier (R e1071). Clones were called with MiXCR by TCRdb after fastp trimmed the public reads at Q25, and only in-frame beta chains were retained. Identical CDR3 proteins give one entry, which carries the most common genes and DNA. What appears here as the V and J calls and clone size reflects TCRdb's work, not the paper's. The sample includes approximately 590,000 distinct CDR3 sequences, with about 43% observed a single time. Of the sample, approximately 8.2% falls within the top ten clones.

At least ten counts were recorded for this clonotype. The target of this receptor is not known. The input lacks base qualities; no much larger clone sits a single base away. The paper as a whole reports these results and caveats: In validation, the model predicted progression to ophthalmopathy with just under 71% sensitivity and around 72% specificity, a median of around six months before onset. Sample size was not statistically predetermined, and investigators were not blinded to group allocation. Most expanded thyroid clonotypes (frequency above 0.001) were also found in blood, which suggests that blood repertoires may mirror thyroid immune responses. A 13 V-J signature model separated ophthalmopathy from stable hyperthyroidism, with roughly 88% sensitivity and roughly 81% specificity in cross-validation and 80%/75% in testing.

Graves' hyperthyroidism was defined as stable when no progression to ophthalmopathy occurred over 18 months of follow-up. Hyperthyroidism patients were aged 18 to 65 years and newly diagnosed, with disease duration of less than 2 months. Any patient with an uncontrolled infection, another autoimmune disease, pregnancy or lactation was excluded. Diagnoses were based on clinical symptoms, serum thyroxine and TRAb, thyroid ultrasound and orbital computed tomography. Total RNA was extracted with Trizol reagent, and quality was checked on an Agilent 2100 Bioanalyzer. The rearranged segments are TRBV10-3 and TRBJ1-1; the D segment cannot be called with confidence. The clonotype was recovered from a woman between 18 and 30 years old with Graves' hyperthyroidism. Donor details come from another sample of the same person, matched by shared clones. Sequences were obtained from peripheral blood or thyroid tissue (not recorded which). The bases are TGTGCCATCAGTGACCTGGACGCGGGGAACACTGAAGCTTTCTTT. It encodes CAISDLDAGNTEAFF.